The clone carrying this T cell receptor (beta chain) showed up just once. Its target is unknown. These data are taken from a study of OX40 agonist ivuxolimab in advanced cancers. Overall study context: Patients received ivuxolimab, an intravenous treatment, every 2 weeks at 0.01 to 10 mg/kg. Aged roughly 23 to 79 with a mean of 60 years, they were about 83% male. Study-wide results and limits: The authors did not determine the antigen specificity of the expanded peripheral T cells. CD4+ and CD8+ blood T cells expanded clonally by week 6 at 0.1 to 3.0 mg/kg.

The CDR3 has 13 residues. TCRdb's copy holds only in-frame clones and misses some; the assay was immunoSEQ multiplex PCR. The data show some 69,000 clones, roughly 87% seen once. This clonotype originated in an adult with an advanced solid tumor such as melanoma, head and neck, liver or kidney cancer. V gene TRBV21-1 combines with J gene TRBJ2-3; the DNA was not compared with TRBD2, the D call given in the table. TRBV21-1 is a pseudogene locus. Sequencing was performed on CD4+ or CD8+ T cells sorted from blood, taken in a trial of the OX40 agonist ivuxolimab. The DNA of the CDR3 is TGTGCCAGCAGCATCCTGACTGATTACGGGCAGTATTTT. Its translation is CASSILTDYGQYF.